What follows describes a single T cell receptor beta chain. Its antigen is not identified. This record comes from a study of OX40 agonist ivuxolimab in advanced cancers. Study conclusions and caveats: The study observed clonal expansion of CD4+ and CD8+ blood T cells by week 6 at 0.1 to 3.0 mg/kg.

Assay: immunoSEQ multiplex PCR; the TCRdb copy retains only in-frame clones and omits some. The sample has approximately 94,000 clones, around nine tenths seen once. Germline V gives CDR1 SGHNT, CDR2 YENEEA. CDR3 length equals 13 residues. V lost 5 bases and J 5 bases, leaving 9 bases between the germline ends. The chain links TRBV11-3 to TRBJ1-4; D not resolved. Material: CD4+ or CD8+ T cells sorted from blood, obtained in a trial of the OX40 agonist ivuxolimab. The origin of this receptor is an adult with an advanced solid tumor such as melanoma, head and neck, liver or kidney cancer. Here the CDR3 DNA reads TGTGCCAGCAGCGTGTATATGAATGAAAAACTGTTTTTT. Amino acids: CASSVYMNEKLFF.